This T cell receptor beta chain was observed in a study of blood T cell repertoires in COVID-19. Study context: Acute-phase and convalescent COVID-19 samples originated in the United States, Italy and Spain. PBMCs, B-cell-depleted T cells, or T cells provided the cDNA or gDNA that made up the material.

Authors' methods: Scientists estimated how many nucleated cells there were by amplifying reference gene primers. TCRdb keeps only in-frame clones here, not all; method: immunoSEQ multiplex PCR. The V and J calls and clone size were taken over from that table, and D and trimming were inferred from the DNA. Of 90,000 to 100,000 clones in the sample, around 84% were seen once. With 4 bases removed from V and 5 bases from J, the gap between germline ends came to 14 bases. Germline CDR1 LNHDA, CDR2 SQIVND (reference sequence). The CDR3 is 15 residues long. The clonotype was recovered from a woman aged 60 to 75 with acute or convalescent COVID-19. Sequencing was done on a sample of peripheral blood. This chain links TRBV19 with TRBJ1-4; D uncertain. The CDR3 loop reads CASSRRGRENEKLFF. The CDR3 DNA sequence: TGTGCCAGTAGTAGACGGGGAAGGGAAAATGAAAAACTGTTTTTT. Combining the CDR3 with reference TRBV19 and TRBJ1-4 gives the whole variable domain DGGITQSPKYLFRKEGQNVTLSCEQNLNHDAMYWYRQDPGQGLRLIYYSQIVNDFQKGDIAEGYSVSREKKESFPLTVTSAQKNPTAFYLCASSRRGRENEKLFFGSGTQLSVL.